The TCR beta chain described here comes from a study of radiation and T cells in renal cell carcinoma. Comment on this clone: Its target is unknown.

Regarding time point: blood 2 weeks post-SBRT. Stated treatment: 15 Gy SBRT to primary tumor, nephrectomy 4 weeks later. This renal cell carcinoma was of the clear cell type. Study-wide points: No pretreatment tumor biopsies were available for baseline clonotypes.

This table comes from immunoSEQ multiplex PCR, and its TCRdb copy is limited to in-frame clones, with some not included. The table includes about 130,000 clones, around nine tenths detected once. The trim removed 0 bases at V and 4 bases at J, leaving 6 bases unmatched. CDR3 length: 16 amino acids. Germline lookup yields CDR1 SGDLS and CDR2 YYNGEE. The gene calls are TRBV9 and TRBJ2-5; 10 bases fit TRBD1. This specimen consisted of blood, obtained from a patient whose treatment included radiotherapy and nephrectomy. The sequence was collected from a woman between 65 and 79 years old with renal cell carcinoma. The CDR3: CASSVATTGGAETQYF. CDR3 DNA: TGTGCCAGCAGCGTAGCTACGACAGGGGGCGCAGAGACCCAGTACTTC. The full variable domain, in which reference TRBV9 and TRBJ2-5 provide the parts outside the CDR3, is DSGVTQTPKHLITATGQRVTLRCSPRSGDLSVYWYQQSLDQGLQFLIQYYNGEERAKGNILERFSAQQFPDLHSELNLSSLELGDSALYFCASSVATTGGAETQYFGPGTRLLVL.